This T cell receptor beta chain was recovered during a study of CD8 T cells in ankylosing spondylitis (dated by TCRdb to about 2017). For the study in its entirety: To find TCR variants linked to disease, the study profiled T cell receptor beta repertoires in ankylosing spondylitis patients and healthy donors. The full study cohort was made up of about two dozen ankylosing spondylitis patients and about a hundred healthy donors. Peripheral blood was sampled, and synovial fluid was additionally collected from ankylosing spondylitis patients.

V gives up 6 bases and J gives up 3 bases, and the segment between their germline ends measures 14 bases. CDR1 and CDR2 were assigned from the germline V gene (reference sequence) as DFQATT and SNEGSKA. The CDR3 spans 13 residues, from the cysteine through the phenylalanine. This entry keeps only the CDR3 DNA: 39 bases, framed from base 1. Comment on this clonotype: No cognate antigen has been identified for it. One base away there is no much larger clone; base qualities are not given.

For sequencing, an Illumina HiSeq 2500 was employed. Quantitative 5'-RACE with molecular barcodes was the method used to prepare the TCR beta libraries. The paper's processing steps were these. Disease-linked TCR variants were identified with a new computational method built on a probabilistic model of VDJ rearrangement. TCRdb reanalyzed the raw reads on its own, using fastp at Q25 for trimming and MiXCR for clone calling, and kept in-frame beta chains. Every entry covers one CDR3 protein and lists the most common genes and DNA from its rows. TCRdb, not the authors, supplied the V and J calls. The sample table records some 840,000 distinct CDR3 sequences; approximately 12% of these occur just once. The ten largest clones represent less than 0.65% of the sample. Here is what the overall study found, with its caveats: In peripheral blood, the disease-linked clones were found at relatively low frequencies and had a CD8+ phenotype. A TCR beta motif of about 8 highly homologous amino acid variants appeared characteristic of blood from ankylosing spondylitis patients. Significant enrichment of the disease-linked clones was reported in matched synovial fluid samples from ankylosing spondylitis patients. Some motif variants had previously been reported in the synovial fluid and blood of reactive arthritis patients, which suggests shared mechanisms of disease initiation.

The chain couples TRBV20-1 to TRBJ1-2, with no confidently assigned D gene. Sequencing was performed on blood, either unsorted or a sorted T cell fraction (not recorded which). This receptor was identified in a male donor with ankylosing spondylitis. The DNA reads as follows: TGCAGTGCCATCATTCCACGGGACTATGGCTACACCTTC. Its translation reads: CSAIIPRDYGYTF.